The present TCR beta chain was sequenced within a study of response to subunit inactivated influenza vaccine. This clonotype was seen at least ten times. This CDR3 region has 15 residues. Trimming took off 5 bases at V and 1 base at J, with 14 bases between the two ends. Each CDR3 protein gets one entry after TCRdb re-called the RT-PCR reads with MiXCR. The repertoire holds under 500,000 distinct CDR3 sequences, approximately 11% seen once, with approximately 12% in the top ten. The chain joins TRBV12-3 or TRBV12-4 to TRBJ1-1; D is unclear. Material: PBMCs from blood, obtained more than 35 days after vaccination. The sequence was obtained from a man in his fifties who received an inactivated influenza vaccine. CDR3 DNA sequence: TGTGCCAGCAGTCCTCGGGAGGGTTCGAACACTGAAGCTTTCTTT. This encodes CASSPREGSNTEAFF.